This T cell receptor beta chain stems from a study of blood T cell repertoires in COVID-19. Overall study context: T cells, B-cell-depleted T cells, or PBMCs supplied cDNA or gDNA.

The method was immunoSEQ multiplex PCR; TCRdb's version includes in-frame clones alone and lacks a portion of them. The table has about 120,000 clones, about 80% seen once; the top ten hold 8.1%. Germline assignment: CDR1 MNHEY and CDR2 SMNVEV (reference sequence). The CDR3 extends over 16 amino acids. Germline trimming cut 2 bases from V and 5 bases from J; bases unmatched to any gene: 8. The source material was peripheral blood. This receptor was identified in a woman in her thirties or forties with acute or convalescent COVID-19. The V and J genes are TRBV27 and TRBJ2-3, with TRBD1 matching 9 bases. CDR3 region: CASSLKGQGGLDTQYF. DNA for the CDR3: TGTGCCAGCAGTTTAAAGGGACAGGGAGGACTAGATACGCAGTATTTT.